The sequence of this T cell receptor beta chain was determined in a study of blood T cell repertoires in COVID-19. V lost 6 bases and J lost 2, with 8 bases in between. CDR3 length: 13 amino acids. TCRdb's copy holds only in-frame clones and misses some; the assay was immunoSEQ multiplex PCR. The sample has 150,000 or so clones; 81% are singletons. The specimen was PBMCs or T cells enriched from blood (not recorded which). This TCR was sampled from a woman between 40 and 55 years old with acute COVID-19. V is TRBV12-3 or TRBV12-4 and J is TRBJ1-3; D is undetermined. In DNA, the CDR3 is TGTGCCAGCAGGTTGAGGGCTGGAAACACCATATATTTT. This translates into CASRLRAGNTIYF.